This entry lists 30 T cell receptor beta chains sequenced from one sample in a study of blood T cell repertoires in COVID-19. Produced via immunoSEQ multiplex PCR; TCRdb's table is partial and in-frame only. In the table there are more than 150,000 clones, 88% of which are singletons. The sequenced sample was peripheral blood. These receptor sequences come from a woman aged 65 to 85 with acute or convalescent COVID-19.

V is TRBV19 and J is TRBJ2-1, with 10 positions matching TRBD2. With V trimmed by 3 bases and J by 4 bases, 3 bases remained unmatched. Germline V lookup: CDR1 LNHDA, CDR2 SQIVND (reference sequence). CDR3 size: 15 residues. The CDR3 sequence: CASSMASGGYNEQFF. In nucleotides, the CDR3 is TGTGCCAGTAGTATGGCTAGCGGGGGTTACAATGAGCAGTTCTTC.

The chain combines TRBV7-8 with TRBJ2-7, with D possibly TRBD1 on 6 matching bases. The germline V gene has CDR1 SGHVS and CDR2 FQNEAQ. The CDR3 covers 14 residues. With 1 base removed from V and 4 bases from J, the gap between germline ends came to 11 bases. The CDR3 is CASSLGRGDYEQYV. CDR3 nucleotide sequence: TGTGCCAGCAGCTTAGGCAGGGGCGATTACGAGCAGTACGTC.

The chain couples TRBV6-5 to TRBJ2-1; D is perhaps TRBD1 (6 bases). Germline CDR1 is MNHEY and CDR2 is SVGAGI. This CDR3 has 13 residues. V gave up 10 bases and J gave up 0 bases, with 10 bases separating them. CDR3 nucleotides: TGTGCCATCCAGGGGAGCTCCTACAATGAGCAGTTCTTC. Translated: CAIQGSSYNEQFF.

This clone was recorded once. The chain employs TRBV24-1 and TRBJ2-1; D gene uncertain. V lost 4 bases, J lost 5 bases, and 8 bases lay in between. The CDR3 has 13 amino acids. Germline CDR1 and CDR2: KGHDR and SFDVKD. The CDR3 sequence: CATSDSYHNEQFF. The CDR3 DNA is TGTGCCACCAGTGACAGTTACCACAATGAGCAGTTCTTC.

This chain links TRBV9 with TRBJ2-1; 10 bases line up with TRBD2. CDR1 and CDR2 (germline): SGDLS, YYNGEE. CDR3 length: 15 residues. With 3 bases clipped from V and 9 bases from J, the junction kept 9 bases outside the gene matches. The CDR3: CASSGSGGLSSEQFF. Here the CDR3 DNA reads TGTGCCAGCAGCGGTAGCGGGGGGTTAAGTTCTGAGCAGTTCTTC.

In its sample, this clone was seen once. CDR3 sequence reads: CSASSGQGLETQYF. In DNA, the CDR3 is TGCAGTGCTAGTAGCGGACAGGGGCTTGAGACCCAGTACTTC. The rearrangement links TRBV20-1 to TRBJ2-5; 9 nucleotides line up with TRBD1. Germline V gene data show CDR1 as DFQATT and CDR2 as SNEGSKA (reference sequence). V gave up 3 bases and J gave up 5 bases; unmatched junction bases: 7. The CDR3 covers 14 residues.

The chain couples TRBV2 to TRBJ1-3; D is ambiguous. The CDR3 extends over 13 amino acids. The germline V gene encodes CDR1 SNHLY and CDR2 FYNNEI. V gave up 2 bases and J gave up 3 bases, with 5 bases separating them. CDR3 nucleotide sequence: TGTGCCAGCAGTGAAAACGGTGGAAACACCATATATTTT. Protein product: CASSENGGNTIYF.

The chain links TRBV4-2 to TRBJ2-7; tentatively, D is TRBD2 (6 bases). Germline V gene lookup returns CDR1 LGHNA and CDR2 YNFKEQ. The CDR3 extends over 16 amino acids. With 0 bases removed from V and 4 bases from J, the gap between germline ends came to 16 bases. CDR3 bases: TGTGCCAGCAGCCAAGACGGAGGGGCCCAGTCATACGAGCAGTACTTC. It translates to CASSQDGGAQSYEQYF.

This rearrangement joins TRBV18 to TRBJ1-5, with 7 positions matching TRBD1. Losses at the gene ends were 6 bases for V and 0 bases for J; bases not matched to a gene: 11. The germline CDR1 and CDR2 sequences are KGHSH and LQKENI. The CDR3 is 17 residues long. CDR3 DNA sequence: TGTGCCAGCTCCCTCTACAGGGGCTGGTCTAGCAATCAGCCCCAGCATTTT. Translating gives CASSLYRGWSSNQPQHF.

This chain links TRBV5-6 with TRBJ2-2; 11 bases agree with TRBD1. Germline loops: CDR1 SGHDT, CDR2 YYEEEE. This CDR3 contains 15 residues. V lost 4 bases, J lost 5 bases, and 4 bases stayed unmatched. The CDR3 region is CASSRGTGGTGELFF. CDR3 nucleotides: TGTGCCAGCAGCCGAGGGACAGGGGGTACCGGGGAGCTGTTTTTT.

The chain has TRBV4-2 and TRBJ2-6; no clear D gene. The CDR3 is 15 amino acids. Looked up from germline, CDR1 is LGHNA and CDR2 is YNFKEQ. Trimming took off 3 bases at V and 0 bases at J, with 6 bases between the two ends. The CDR3 DNA reads as TGTGCCAGCAGCCAGCCGAGCTCTGGGGCCAACGTCCTGACTTTC. The encoded protein is CASSQPSSGANVLTF.

The chain has TRBV7-8 and TRBJ2-5; 9 bases agree with TRBD2. With 3 bases clipped from V and 4 bases from J, the junction kept 12 bases outside the gene matches. Per germline, CDR1 SGHVS and CDR2 FQNEAQ. The CDR3 is made up of 17 amino acids. Here the CDR3 reads CASSFPRSGGLRETQYF. CDR3 bases: TGTGCCAGCAGCTTCCCGCGTAGCGGGGGATTGAGAGAGACCCAGTACTTC.

The chain employs TRBV3-1 (or the pseudogene TRBV3-2) and TRBJ2-2; D is ambiguous. Germline CDR1 is LGHDT and CDR2 is YNNKEL (reference sequence). The CDR3 sequence is 12 residues long. Between the trimmed V and J ends, which lost 4 bases and 2 bases, there was a span of 2 bases. Written as DNA, the CDR3 is TGTGCCAGCAGCCTAAACACCGGGGAGCTGTTTTTT. Translating gives CASSLNTGELFF.

The sample holds one count of this clone. The rearrangement joins TRBV28 to TRBJ1-4; the D gene is possibly TRBD1 (6 bases). CDR3 size: 18 residues. Trimming took 5 bases from V and 1 from J, leaving 20 bases between them. Germline CDR1 is MDHEN and CDR2 is SYDVKM. The CDR3 spells CASSPGGRGLGTNEKLFF. CDR3 DNA sequence: TGTGCCAGCAGTCCTGGGGGCAGGGGATTGGGAACTAATGAAAAACTGTTTTTT.

The chain links TRBV27 to TRBJ1-6; no definite D call. The CDR3 covers 14 residues. V lost 3 bases and J lost 7, with 10 bases in between. Germline V gene lookup returns CDR1 MNHEY and CDR2 SMNVEV (reference sequence). CDR3 in DNA: TGTGCCAGCAGTTTTCGGGGTTGGAATTCACCCCTCCACTTT. Its protein product is CASSFRGWNSPLHF.

This clone was picked up a small number of times. The J gene is TRBJ1-3, the V gene TRBV2; D gene uncertain. The germline V gene encodes CDR1 SNHLY and CDR2 FYNNEI. CDR3 size: 15 residues. V was trimmed by 4 bases and J by 1 base, leaving 11 bases between them. The CDR3 nucleotides read TGTGCCAGCAGTGTTATCCATACTTCTGGAAACACCATATATTTT. This translates into CASSVIHTSGNTIYF.

The chain recombines TRBV7-9 with TRBJ1-2; D ambiguous. V shed 1 base and J shed 8 bases, with 14 bases lying between them. CDR1 SEHNR and CDR2 FQNEAQ come from the germline V gene (reference sequence). CDR3 length: 14 amino acids. CDR3 sequence reads: CASSLVGGLGGYTF. DNA of the CDR3: TGTGCCAGCAGCTTAGTCGGAGGGCTTGGGGGCTACACCTTC.

V usage is TRBV5-1 and J usage is TRBJ2-5; D possibly corresponds to TRBD2 (7 bases). The ends were cut back, 0 bases at V and 5 bases at J, with 14 bases in the middle. Germline V gene data show CDR1 as SGHRS and CDR2 as YFSETQ. The CDR3 extends over 15 amino acids. CDR3: CASSLVPGRGETQYF. CDR3 DNA: TGCGCCAGCAGCTTGGTGCCAGGGAGGGGGGAGACCCAGTACTTC.

The chain employs TRBV19 and TRBJ2-2, with 10 positions matching TRBD1. V shed 11 bases and J 5 bases; nucleotides not matched to a gene: 8. There are 14 residues in the CDR3. Germline CDR1 and CDR2: LNHDA and SQIVND (reference sequence). The CDR3 DNA sequence: TGTGCCTCGACCGGGACAGGGGTGACCGGGGAGCTGTTTTTT. It is translated as CASTGTGVTGELFF.

The rearrangement uses TRBV5-6 and TRBJ2-4; 7 nucleotides align to TRBD2. With 2 bases clipped from V and 0 bases from J, the junction kept 5 bases outside the gene matches. Germline lookup yields CDR1 SGHDT and CDR2 YYEEEE. This CDR3 comprises 16 residues. This chain's CDR3 is CASSFGGLLAKNIQYF. In DNA, the CDR3 is TGTGCCAGCAGCTTCGGGGGGTTACTAGCCAAAAACATTCAGTACTTC.

The chain employs TRBV18 and TRBJ1-1; D gene unclear. CDR1 KGHSH and CDR2 LQKENI come from the germline V gene. The CDR3 has 16 residues. The V end lost 0 bases, the J end lost 0 bases, and 11 bases lay between the germline ends. The CDR3 bases are TGTGCCAGCTCACCACCGCTAGGCACCCTGAACACTGAAGCTTTCTTT. Encoded protein: CASSPPLGTLNTEAFF.

The gene calls are TRBV18 and TRBJ1-6; TRBD1 aligns across 10 bases. J gave up 11 bases and V 2 bases, and 9 bases lay outside the gene matches. The germline gives CDR1 KGHSH, CDR2 LQKENI. The CDR3 covers 16 residues. CDR3 coding DNA: TGTGCCAGCTCACCATGGGCGACAGGGGGCCAGACACCCCTCCACTTT. Translated: CASSPWATGGQTPLHF.

The V gene is TRBV19, the J gene TRBJ1-2, with D perhaps TRBD1 (5 bases). V was trimmed by 7 bases and J by 5 bases, leaving 11 bases between them. In germline, CDR1 is LNHDA, CDR2 SQIVND (reference sequence). The CDR3 has 12 amino acids. The CDR3 loop reads CASIRKGYGYTF. The CDR3 DNA sequence: TGTGCCAGTATCCGAAAGGGGTATGGCTACACCTTC.

The genes are TRBV4-1 and TRBJ1-1; weak D call: TRBD1 (6 bases). From germline, CDR1 is MGHRA and CDR2 YSYEKL. This CDR3 is built from 18 residues. Trimming left V 6 bases short and J 6 bases short, with 29 bases between. The CDR3 DNA reads TGCGCCAGCAGGAGAGATCAGGGGTCTTGGGGCGCGGGAGCTGAAGCTTTCTTT. Amino acid sequence: CASRRDQGSWGAGAEAFF.

V and J are TRBV9 and TRBJ1-1; a weak D match, TRBD1 (5 bases). The CDR3 has 14 residues. Trimming pared 2 bases from V and 1 base from J, leaving 9 bases between. Germline assignment: CDR1 SGDLS and CDR2 YYNGEE. CDR3 coding DNA: TGTGCCAGCAGCGTCGGGGGATCGAACACTGAAGCTTTCTTT. This gives the protein CASSVGGSNTEAFF.

This clone appeared a single time. The genes are TRBV2 and TRBJ2-7; 8 bases match TRBD2. With 5 bases clipped from V and 3 bases from J, the junction kept 12 bases outside the gene matches. Germline V gives CDR1 SNHLY, CDR2 FYNNEI. There are 16 residues in the CDR3. The CDR3 region has the DNA TGTGCCAGCAGTCCCTTTGGGCGGGGGGCCAACTACGAGCAGTACGTC. The encoded protein is CASSPFGRGANYEQYV.

The J gene is TRBJ2-2, the V gene TRBV10-1; 7 nucleotides align to TRBD1. The V segment lost 4 bases and the J segment 0 bases; nucleotides outside the gene matches: 2. Germline lookup yields CDR1 WNHNN and CDR2 SYGVQD (reference sequence). This CDR3 contains 15 residues. The CDR3 is CASSVGTANTGELFF. The CDR3 nucleotides read TGCGCCAGCAGTGTTGGGACAGCGAACACCGGGGAGCTGTTTTTT.

The genes are TRBV10-3 and TRBJ1-2; D gene uncertain. There are 13 residues in the CDR3. Trimming removed 8 bases at V and 2 bases at J, with 12 bases between. CDR1 ENHRY and CDR2 SYGVKD come from the germline V gene. The CDR3 protein is CAIFDGENYGYTF. The DNA of the CDR3 is TGTGCCATCTTCGACGGGGAAAACTATGGCTACACCTTC.

The V gene is TRBV7-6, the J gene TRBJ2-7, with D perhaps TRBD2 (6 bases). The CDR3 contains 14 residues. V lost 5 bases, J lost 2 bases, and 13 bases lay in between. CDR1 and CDR2 from the germline V gene are SGHVS and FNYEAQ. CDR3 DNA sequence: TGTGCCAGCAGCCCATCGGGGGATCCCTACGAGCAGTACGTC. Its translation: CASSPSGDPYEQYV.

This chain uses TRBV12-5 with TRBJ2-2, with D maybe TRBD1 (6 bases). The germline V gene has CDR1 LGHNT and CDR2 FRNRAP. Trimming removed 1 base at V and 4 bases at J, with 16 bases between. CDR3 length equals 17 residues. In DNA, the CDR3 is TGTGCTAGTGGTTTGGCCCTGACAGGAACCTTCACCGGGGAGCTGTTTTTT. Translated: CASGLALTGTFTGELFF.